The 18 T cell receptor beta chains listed next were all sequenced from one sample in a study of T cell repertoires in cytomegalovirus infection. Each CDR3 protein gets one entry after TCRdb re-called the reads with MiXCR. This sample carries 700,000 to 850,000 distinct CDR3 sequences, 30% to 35% of them seen once, and the ten largest clones take roughly an eighth. Their specific antigens are unknown. The sample here was cultured CD8+ T cells from PBMCs, taken from culture after CMV antigen stimulation. The source is a human donor in good health (CMV status not recorded). Some clones in this sample may be carry-over from other donors' samples.

This clonotype was seen ten or more times. The chain uses TRBV12-3 or TRBV12-4 and TRBJ1-1, with D uncertain. The CDR3 extends over 11 amino acids. The ends were cut back, 7 bases at V and 1 base at J, with 4 bases in the middle. DNA for the CDR3: TGTGCCAGCACGGAGAACACTGAAGCTTTCTTT. Translated: CASTENTEAFF.

The chain recombines TRBV10-3 with TRBJ2-1; TRBD1 aligns across 11 bases. The CDR3 has 15 amino acids. V lost 4 bases, J lost 8 bases, and 7 bases stayed unmatched. The germline CDR1 and CDR2 sequences are ENHRY and SYGVKD. As DNA, the CDR3 is TGTGCCATCAGTGTACCGGGACAGGGGGGATATGAGCAGTTCTTC. Translation gives CAISVPGQGGYEQFF.

The chain has TRBV6-5 and TRBJ1-1; D remains ambiguous. CDR1 is MNHEY, CDR2 SVGAGI, per germline. V was shortened by 7 bases and J by 8 bases, with 14 bases between the two germline ends. There are 12 residues in the CDR3. The CDR3 sequence is CASMGSSVEAFF. DNA of the CDR3: TGTGCCAGCATGGGGTCCTCTGTAGAAGCTTTCTTT.

This clonotype came up a few times. V usage is TRBV7-6 and J usage is TRBJ2-1; D is undetermined. Germline V gene lookup returns CDR1 SGHVS and CDR2 FNYEAQ. The V end lost 1 base, the J end lost 8 bases, and 15 bases lay between the germline ends. This CDR3 comprises 15 residues. The CDR3 bases are TGTGCCAGCAGCTTAGAGGTCAGCGTGGGTTATGAGCAGTTCTTC. As protein: CASSLEVSVGYEQFF.

There are many counts of this clonotype. J is TRBJ1-5 and V is TRBV12-3 or TRBV12-4; no reliable D call. The V end was cut by 6 bases, the J end by 6 bases, with 12 bases between. The CDR3 contains 13 residues. CDR3 residues: CASRQGGRQPQHF. CDR3 bases: TGTGCCAGCAGGCAAGGTGGGCGTCAGCCCCAGCATTTT.

Worth noting for this clonotype: A junction end diverges from the germline sequence, so it may reflect a read error. The gene calls are TRBV6-1 and TRBJ2-3, with a possible D match to TRBD1 (6 bases). Germline V gene sequence: CDR1 MNHNS, CDR2 SASEGT. The CDR3 spans 15 residues. The CDR3 loop is CAGSEGRGGTDTQYF. The CDR3 coding sequence is TGTGCCGGCAGTGAGGGCAGGGGCGGCACAGATACGCAGTATTTT.

This clonotype was counted many times. The V gene is TRBV7-2, the J gene TRBJ2-5; D ambiguous. CDR3 length equals 17 residues. The V end lost 4 bases, the J end lost 5 bases, and 23 bases lay between the germline ends. CDR1 and CDR2 (germline): SGHTA, FQGNSA. The DNA of the CDR3 is TGTGCCAGCAGCTCAATAGGTGTAGGCATCGTTGGGGAGACCCAGTACTTC. This sequence encodes CASSSIGVGIVGETQYF.

V usage is TRBV6-6 and J usage is TRBJ1-1; D is unclear. The CDR3 consists of 14 residues. V was clipped by 3 bases and J by 0 bases, with 8 bases between them. Germline CDR1 is MNHNY and CDR2 is SVGAGI (reference sequence). CDR3 region: CASSYAEMNTEAFF. In nucleotides, the CDR3 is TGTGCCAGCAGTTATGCGGAGATGAACACTGAAGCTTTCTTT.

There are a few counts of this clonotype. The chain uses TRBV7-2 and TRBJ1-1; TRBD1 matches 9 bases. Germline V gene lookup returns CDR1 SGHTA and CDR2 FQGNSA. V trimming: 4 bases; J trimming: 4 bases; junction bases outside the gene matches: 1. CDR3 size: 13 residues. The chain's CDR3 is CASSWTGVTEAFF. The CDR3 nucleotides read TGTGCCAGCAGCTGGACAGGGGTCACTGAAGCTTTCTTT.

The rearrangement links TRBV6-5 to TRBJ1-1, with no clear D. The CDR3 loop spans 15 amino acids. V was pared by 0 bases and J by 0 bases, with 8 bases between. Germline V gene data show CDR1 as MNHEY and CDR2 as SVGAGI. CDR3 loop: CASSYSSSMNTEAFF. The CDR3 DNA sequence: TGTGCCAGCAGTTACTCCTCCAGTATGAACACTGAAGCTTTCTTT.

Ten or more counts support this clonotype. The gene calls are TRBV7-9 and TRBJ2-7; D is unresolved. The CDR3 runs to 15 residues. V was trimmed by 4 bases and J by 0 bases, leaving 13 bases between them. Germline V lookup: CDR1 SEHNR, CDR2 FQNEAQ (reference sequence). The CDR3: CASSSVDESSYEQYF. CDR3 DNA sequence: TGTGCCAGCAGCTCGGTCGACGAGTCCTCCTACGAGCAGTACTTC.

A few counts support this clonotype. The chain is built from TRBV19 and TRBJ1-4; 7 bases align to TRBD1. The CDR3 is made up of 15 amino acids. V gave up 7 bases and J gave up 3 bases; unmatched junction bases: 8. Germline values: CDR1 LNHDA, CDR2 SQIVND (reference sequence). The CDR3 region is CASTAWTGPNEKLFF. In nucleotides, the CDR3 is TGTGCCAGTACCGCCTGGACAGGTCCTAATGAAAAACTGTTTTTT.

The chain combines TRBV4-2 with TRBJ1-6; D not resolved. The germline V gene has CDR1 LGHNA and CDR2 YNFKEQ. The CDR3 is made up of 15 amino acids. The V gene lost 4 bases and the J gene lost 6 bases, with 13 bases spanning the gap. CDR3 sequence (DNA): TGTGCCAGCAGCCCCCAGACACGGTCTAATTCACCCCTCCACTTT. It encodes CASSPQTRSNSPLHF.

This clonotype was counted only a few times. The chain couples TRBV7-9 to TRBJ2-3; 7 nucleotides line up with TRBD1. CDR3 length: 11 amino acids. Germline CDR1 is SEHNR and CDR2 is FQNEAQ (reference sequence). As DNA, the CDR3 is TGTAAGGGGGCTAGCACAGATACGCAGTATTTT. It translates to CKGASTDTQYF.

This chain connects TRBV10-3 to TRBJ2-3; D is uncertain. V was trimmed by 2 bases and J by 2 bases, leaving 8 bases between them. The CDR3 totals 14 residues. The germline V gene has CDR1 ENHRY and CDR2 SYGVKD. CDR3: CAISEKDLTDTQYF. The CDR3 DNA follows: TGTGCCATCAGTGAGAAAGATCTCACAGATACGCAGTATTTT.

This clonotype was seen a handful of times. J is TRBJ2-3 and V is TRBV6-1, with 8 bases matching TRBD1. Trimming at V came to 5 bases and at J to 1 base, leaving 8 bases not matched to a gene. The germline CDR1 and CDR2 sequences are MNHNS and SASEGT. The CDR3 has 16 residues. CDR3 amino acids: CASSFRTGKGTDTQYF. Written as DNA, the CDR3 is TGTGCCAGCAGTTTCCGGACAGGGAAGGGCACAGATACGCAGTATTTT.

CDR3 residues: CASSLLGEEASGNTIYF. CDR3 DNA: TGTGCCAGCAGCTTACTCGGGGAGGAAGCCTCTGGAAACACCATATATTTT. This rearrangement joins TRBV7-9 to TRBJ1-3; no definite D call. Per germline, CDR1 SEHNR and CDR2 FQNEAQ (reference sequence). The CDR3 totals 17 residues. Trimming removed 2 bases at V and 0 bases at J, with 14 bases between.

The chain couples TRBV6-6 to TRBJ1-2, with 9 bases matching TRBD1. The CDR3 extends over 16 amino acids. Trimming took 2 bases from V and 8 from J; bases not matched to a gene: 12. The germline V gene encodes CDR1 MNHNY and CDR2 SVGAGI (reference sequence). The CDR3 reads CASSYPGTGRSEGYTF. CDR3 nucleotides: TGTGCCAGCAGTTACCCCGGGACAGGGAGGTCGGAGGGCTACACCTTC.